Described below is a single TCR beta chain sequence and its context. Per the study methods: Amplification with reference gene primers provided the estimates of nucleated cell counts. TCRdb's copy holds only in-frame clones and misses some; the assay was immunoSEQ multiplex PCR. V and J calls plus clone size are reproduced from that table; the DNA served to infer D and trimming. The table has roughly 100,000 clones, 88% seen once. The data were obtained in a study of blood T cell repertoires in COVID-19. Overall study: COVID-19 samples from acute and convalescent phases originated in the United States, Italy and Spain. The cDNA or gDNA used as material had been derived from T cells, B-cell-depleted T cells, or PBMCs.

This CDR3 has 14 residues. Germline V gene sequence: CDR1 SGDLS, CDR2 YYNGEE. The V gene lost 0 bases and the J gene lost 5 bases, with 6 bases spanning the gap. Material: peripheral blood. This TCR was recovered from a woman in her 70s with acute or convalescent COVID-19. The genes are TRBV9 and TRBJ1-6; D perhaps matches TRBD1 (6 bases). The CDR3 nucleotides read TGTGCCAGCAGCGTAGCAGGGGATAATTCACCCCTCCACTTT. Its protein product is CASSVAGDNSPLHF.